This TCR beta chain was obtained from a study of blood T cell repertoires in COVID-19. Whole-study context: From the United States, Italy and Spain came samples of acute and convalescent COVID-19. PBMCs, B-cell-depleted T cells, or T cells provided the cDNA or gDNA that made up the material.

Authors' data handling: Reference gene primer amplification in the assay estimated nucleated cell counts. Profiled with immunoSEQ multiplex PCR; TCRdb holds only in-frame clones, not every one. V and J calls and clone size are those listed in that table; D and trimming were worked out from the DNA. The repertoire holds around 150,000 clones, with about 90% as singletons. Germline values: CDR1 ENHRY, CDR2 SYGVKD. Unmatched junction bases numbered 2, after V lost 2 bases and J lost 0 bases. The CDR3 totals 15 residues. This clone was counted a single time. Source material: peripheral blood. The receptor comes from a woman in her sixties with active or convalescent COVID-19. This chain uses TRBV10-3 with TRBJ2-5; the match to TRBD1 covers 8 bases. For the CDR3, the DNA is TGTGCCATCAGTGAGGGACAGGGTTACCAAGAGACCCAGTACTTC. Its translation: CAISEGQGYQETQYF.